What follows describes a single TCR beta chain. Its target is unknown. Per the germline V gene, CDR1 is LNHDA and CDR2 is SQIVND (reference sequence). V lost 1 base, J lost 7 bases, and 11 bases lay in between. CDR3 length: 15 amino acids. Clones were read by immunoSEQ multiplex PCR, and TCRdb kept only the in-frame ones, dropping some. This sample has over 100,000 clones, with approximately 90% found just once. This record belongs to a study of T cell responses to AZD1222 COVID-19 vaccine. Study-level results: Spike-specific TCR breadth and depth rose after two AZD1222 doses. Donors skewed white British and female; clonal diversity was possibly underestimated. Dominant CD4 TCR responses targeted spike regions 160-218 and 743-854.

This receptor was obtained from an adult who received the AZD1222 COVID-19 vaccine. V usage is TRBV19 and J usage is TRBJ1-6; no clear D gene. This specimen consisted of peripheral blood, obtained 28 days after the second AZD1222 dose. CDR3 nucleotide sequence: TGTGCCAGTAGTATAGCCGGGCAGTTCAATTCACCCCTCCACTTT. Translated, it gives CASSIAGQFNSPLHF.